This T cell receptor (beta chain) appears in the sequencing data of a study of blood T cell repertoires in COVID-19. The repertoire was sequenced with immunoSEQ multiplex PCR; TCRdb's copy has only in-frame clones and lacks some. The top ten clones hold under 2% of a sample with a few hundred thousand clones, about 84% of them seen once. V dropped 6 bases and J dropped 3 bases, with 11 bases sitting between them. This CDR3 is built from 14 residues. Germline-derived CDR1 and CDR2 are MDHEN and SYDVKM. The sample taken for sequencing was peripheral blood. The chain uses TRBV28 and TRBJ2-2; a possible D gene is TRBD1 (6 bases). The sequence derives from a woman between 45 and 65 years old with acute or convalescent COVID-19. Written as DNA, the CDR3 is TGTGCCAGCAGACCCACAGGGTACACCGGGGAGCTGTTTTTT. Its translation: CASRPTGYTGELFF. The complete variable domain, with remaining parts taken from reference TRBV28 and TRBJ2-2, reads DVKVTQSSRYLVKRTGEKVFLECVQDMDHENMFWYRQDPGLGLRLIYFSYDVKMKEKGDIPEGYSVSREKKERFSLILESASTNQTSMYLCASRPTGYTGELFFGEGSRLTVL.